This TCR beta chain was identified in a study of beta chain features in type 1 diabetes. Points from the study as a whole: It was among patients, rather than healthy donors, that naive, central memory and Treg TCRB repertoires appeared more similar.

In regard to this clone: Its antigen is currently unknown.

The sequenced template was cDNA made from the entire isolated RNA. Clones were sequenced by immunoSEQ multiplex PCR, and TCRdb holds only the in-frame ones, with some missing. The table shows approximately 300,000 clones, with 8% to 13% occurring only once. J gave up 5 bases and V 5 bases, and 13 bases lay outside the gene matches. The CDR3 is 16 residues long. Per the germline V gene, CDR1 is MDHEN and CDR2 is SYDVKM. The receptor's source is a woman younger than 45 in good health. The source material was naive CD4+ T cells from blood. This sequence joins TRBV28 and TRBJ2-7; 9 positions match TRBD2. The CDR3 reads CASSPSGLAGIDEQYF. For the CDR3, the DNA is TGTGCCAGCAGTCCATCAGGGCTAGCGGGAATCGACGAGCAGTACTTC.